These 17 T cell receptor beta chains originate from one sample sequenced in a study of graft-versus-host responses after intestinal transplantation. Assay: immunoSEQ multiplex PCR; the TCRdb copy retains only in-frame clones and omits some. Of 25,000 to 35,000 clones listed, around 92% were seen once; the top ten hold under 0.9%. The source material was PBMCs, sampled about ten weeks after intestinal transplant. These receptor sequences come from a human patient who received an intestinal transplant, so some T cells may come from the graft donor.

J is TRBJ2-5 and V is TRBV13, with 12 nucleotides matching TRBD1. The end of the DNA fits TRBJ2-7 better, so the J call may be wrong. The CDR3 is 15 amino acids. Germline V gives CDR1 PRHDT, CDR2 FYEKMQ (reference sequence). The CDR3 is CASRGLGTGGLEQYF. Here the CDR3 DNA reads TGTGCCAGCAGGGGACTTGGGACAGGGGGCCTCGAGCAGTACTTC.

This clone was seen a handful of times. This rearrangement joins TRBV2 to TRBJ2-7; D might be TRBD1 (6 bases). Germline CDR1 reads SNHLY; CDR2 reads FYNNEI. The CDR3 is 15 amino acids. V dropped 4 bases and J dropped 2 bases, with 15 bases sitting between them. This CDR3 reads CASSGFGGAAYEQYF. DNA of the CDR3: TGTGCCAGCAGTGGATTTGGGGGCGCTGCCTACGAGCAGTACTTC.

This clone was found a few times. The chain has TRBV7-8 and TRBJ2-2; tentative D call: TRBD2 (6 bases). CDR1 and CDR2 from the germline V gene are SGHVS and FQNEAQ. This CDR3 spans 16 amino acids. The germline V and J ends were trimmed by 1 base and 5 bases, with 14 bases remaining between them. CDR3 bases: TGTGCCAGCAGCTTAGAACGGGGAGGTAATACCGGGGAGCTGTTTTTT. Protein: CASSLERGGNTGELFF.

V usage is TRBV15 and J usage is TRBJ1-1; D gene unclear. V gave up 0 bases and J gave up 0 bases, with 11 bases separating them. There are 16 residues in the CDR3. Germline CDR1 reads LNHNV; CDR2 reads YYDKDF (reference sequence). CDR3 coding DNA: TGTGCCACCAGCAGAGATCGGGAGGGCTTGAACACTGAAGCTTTCTTT. It encodes CATSRDREGLNTEAFF. Using reference TRBV15 and TRBJ1-1 for the parts outside the CDR3, the full variable domain is DAMVIQNPRYQVTQFGKPVTLSCSQTLNHNVMYWYQQKSSQAPKLLFHYYDKDFNNEADTPDNFQSRRPNTSFCFLDIRSPGLGDTAMYLCATSRDREGLNTEAFFGQGTRLTVV.

The rearrangement uses TRBV10-1 and TRBJ2-3; D unresolved. Germline V CDR1 and CDR2: WNHNN, SYGVQD (reference sequence). V gave up 0 bases and J gave up 3 bases, with 16 bases separating them. This CDR3 contains 17 residues. CDR3 residues: CASSESTATIYTDTQYF. Written as DNA, the CDR3 is TGCGCCAGCAGTGAGTCGACCGCTACAATTTATACAGATACGCAGTATTTT.

The V call is TRBV15, the J call TRBJ2-7, with D uncertain. The length of the CDR3 is 14 residues. Trimming took 2 bases from V and 0 from J, leaving 8 bases between them. The germline V gene has CDR1 LNHNV and CDR2 YYDKDF (reference sequence). The CDR3 DNA follows: TGTGCCACCAGCAGAAGACGGAGCTCCTACGAGCAGTACTTC. Encoded protein: CATSRRRSSYEQYF.

J is TRBJ2-7 and V is TRBV19; D is unclear. V was clipped by 1 base and J by 2 bases, with 12 bases between them. The CDR3 is 15 residues long. CDR1 is LNHDA, CDR2 SQIVND, per germline (reference sequence). In nucleotides, the CDR3 is TGTGCCAGTAGTATAGGATGGGGTCCCACCTACGAGCAGTACTTC. Its protein product is CASSIGWGPTYEQYF.

The sample holds one count of this clone. The chain has TRBV10-1 and TRBJ1-1, with D perhaps matching TRBD1 (5 bases). Germline values: CDR1 WNHNN, CDR2 SYGVQD (reference sequence). With 7 bases removed from V and 4 bases from J, the gap between germline ends came to 13 bases. The CDR3 spans 13 residues. The CDR3 bases are TGCGCCAGCATGGCTCAGGGAAGCACTGAAGCTTTCTTT. It is translated as CASMAQGSTEAFF.

The chain employs TRBV5-6 and TRBJ2-5, with 16 bases aligning to TRBD2. The trim removed 3 bases at V and 1 base at J, leaving 9 bases unmatched. CDR3 length equals 19 residues. The germline V gene encodes CDR1 SGHDT and CDR2 YYEEEE. The CDR3 reads CASSYGSGLAGGSQETQYF. In DNA, the CDR3 is TGTGCCAGCAGCTATGGATCGGGACTAGCGGGGGGGAGCCAAGAGACCCAGTACTTC. Full variable domain (missing parts from reference TRBV5-6 and TRBJ2-5): DAGVTQSPTHLIKTRGQQVTLRCSPKSGHDTVSWYQQALGQGPQFIFQYYEEEERQRGNFPDRFSGHQFPNYSSELNVNALLLGDSALYLCASSYGSGLAGGSQETQYFGPGTRLLVL.

The chain combines TRBV5-6 with TRBJ2-7; D gene unclear. CDR1 and CDR2 from the germline V gene are SGHDT and YYEEEE. The CDR3 totals 15 residues. Deletions cut 2 bases from V and 5 bases from J, with 17 bases between. CDR3 in DNA: TGTGCCAGCAGCTTATGGGGTGGGTATTTTAACGAGCAGTACTTC. It specifies CASSLWGGYFNEQYF.

V is TRBV6-1 and J is TRBJ2-7, with 7 bases lining up with TRBD1. The length of the CDR3 is 15 residues. J was trimmed by 6 bases and V by 3 bases; bases with no gene match: 11. Per germline, CDR1 MNHNS and CDR2 SASEGT. CDR3 bases: TGTGCCAGCAGTGATCTATCCGGGACAGCCGTCGAGCAGTACTTC. It encodes CASSDLSGTAVEQYF.

The chain has TRBV6-1 and TRBJ1-4; 9 positions agree with TRBD1. Germline V CDR1 and CDR2: MNHNS, SASEGT. The CDR3 extends over 16 amino acids. The junction had 9 bases not matched to a gene; V was cut back by 2 bases and J by 8 bases. The CDR3 DNA is TGTGCCAGCAGTGAATTACCGGGACAGGGAAGAGAAAAACTGTTTTTT. This gives the protein CASSELPGQGREKLFF.

This clone was counted between two and nine times. This chain connects TRBV19 to TRBJ1-1; D is unclear. The CDR3 contains 12 residues. From germline, CDR1 is LNHDA and CDR2 SQIVND (reference sequence). Trimming cost V 5 bases and J 4 bases, with 8 bases left between them. The CDR3 sequence is CASSWGGTEAFF. CDR3 nucleotides: TGTGCCAGTAGTTGGGGTGGCACTGAAGCTTTCTTT.

V gene TRBV29-1 combines with J gene TRBJ2-2; tentatively, D is TRBD2 (5 bases). This CDR3 is 12 amino acids long. CDR1 SQVTM and CDR2 ANQGSEA come from the germline V gene. With 5 bases removed from V and 7 bases from J, the gap between germline ends came to 11 bases. CDR3 DNA: TGCAGCGTTCCGGCTGCGGGCGGGGAGCTGTTTTTT. Amino acids: CSVPAAGGELFF.

The chain combines TRBV6-1 with TRBJ2-5; possibly TRBD1 for D (6 bases). The CDR3 has 15 residues. Trimming left V 6 bases short and J 1 base short, with 15 bases between. The V gene's germline CDR1 is MNHNS and CDR2 SASEGT. The CDR3: CASRLFYRAQETQYF. The CDR3 DNA reads TGTGCCAGCAGGTTATTCTACAGGGCCCAAGAGACCCAGTACTTC.

The V call is TRBV30, the J call TRBJ2-1; 10 bases agree with TRBD1. The germline V gene has CDR1 GTSNPN and CDR2 SVGIG (reference sequence). V trimming: 7 bases; J trimming: 3 bases; junction bases outside the gene matches: 3. The CDR3 is 13 residues long. CDR3 amino acids: CAFRDRGYNEQFF. CDR3 in DNA: TGTGCCTTCCGGGACAGGGGCTACAATGAGCAGTTCTTC.

The chain carries TRBV7-8 and TRBJ2-7; D tentatively fits TRBD1 or TRBD2 (5 bases each). CDR1 and CDR2 (germline): SGHVS, FQNEAQ. The CDR3 covers 16 residues. V shed 1 base and J shed 0 bases, with 13 bases lying between them. Here the CDR3 reads CASSLGGTTLSYEQYF. As DNA, the CDR3 is TGTGCCAGCAGCTTAGGTGGGACGACGCTCTCCTACGAGCAGTACTTC.